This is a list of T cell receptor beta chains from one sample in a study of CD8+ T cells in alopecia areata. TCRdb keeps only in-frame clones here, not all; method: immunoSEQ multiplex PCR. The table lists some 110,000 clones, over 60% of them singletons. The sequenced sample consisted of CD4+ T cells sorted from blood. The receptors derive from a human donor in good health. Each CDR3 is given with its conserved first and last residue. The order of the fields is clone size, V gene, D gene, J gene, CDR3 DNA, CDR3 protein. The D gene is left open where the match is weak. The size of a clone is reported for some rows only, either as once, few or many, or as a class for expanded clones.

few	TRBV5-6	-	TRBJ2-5	TGTGCCAGCAGCTTCGGCCCCGAAGAGACCCAGTACTTC	CASSFGPEETQYF
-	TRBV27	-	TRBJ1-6	TGTGCCGCTTGGAGCTCCTATAATTCACCCCTCCACTTT	CAAWSSYNSPLHF
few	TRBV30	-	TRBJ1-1	TGTGCCTGGACTACCGCGGTGAACACTGAAGCTTTCTTT	CAWTTAVNTEAFF
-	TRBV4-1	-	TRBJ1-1	TGCGCCAGCAGCCAAGTCCGCGGGGCGTCGAACACTGAAGCTTTCTTT	CASSQVRGASNTEAFF
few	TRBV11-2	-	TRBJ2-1	TGTGCCAGCAGCTTAGATCGTGAGCAGTTCTTC	CASSLDREQFF
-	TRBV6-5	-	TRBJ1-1	TGTGCCAGCAGTTACTCGGCCGGGAGTGACACTGAAGCTTTCTTT	CASSYSAGSDTEAFF
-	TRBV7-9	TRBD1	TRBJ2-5	TGTGCCAGCAGCAAAGGGACAGGACAAGAGACCCAGTACTTC	CASSKGTGQETQYF
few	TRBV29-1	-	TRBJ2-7	TGCAGCGTTGAAGTCGGAGCCTACGAGCAGTACTTC	CSVEVGAYEQYF
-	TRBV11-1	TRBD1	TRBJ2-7	TGTGCCAGCAGCTCAGACAGGGGAGTGGGCGAGCAGTACTTC	CASSSDRGVGEQYF
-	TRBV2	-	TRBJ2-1	TGTGCCACCTCGGGGGGCCTCTACAATGAGCAGTTCTTC	CATSGGLYNEQFF
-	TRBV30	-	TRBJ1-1	TGTGCCTGGAGTGTAGAGGGCCCAGAGCGTGGCTTT	CAWSVEGPERGF
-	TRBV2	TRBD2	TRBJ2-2	TGTGCCAGCAGTCCTAGCGGGGGCACCGGGGAGCTGTTTTTT	CASSPSGGTGELFF
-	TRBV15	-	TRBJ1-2	TGTGCCGGACGGAAGGGTCCCTCCTATGGCTACACCTTC	CAGRKGPSYGYTF
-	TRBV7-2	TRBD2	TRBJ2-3	TGTGCCAGCAGCCTGGAGCGGGGGAGCACAGATACGCAGTATTTT	CASSLERGSTDTQYF
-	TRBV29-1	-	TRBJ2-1	TGCAGCGCCGCAAACCTAGTACCCTACAATGAGCAGTTCTTC	CSAANLVPYNEQFF
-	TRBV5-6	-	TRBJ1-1	TGTGCCAGCAGCTTGGTGGGGCCGAACACTGAAGCTTTCTTT	CASSLVGPNTEAFF
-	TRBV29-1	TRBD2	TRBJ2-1	TGCAGCGTCAGTAAGCGGGGGCGGGGTAATGAGCAGTTCTTC	CSVSKRGRGNEQFF
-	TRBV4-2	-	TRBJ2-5	TGTGCCAGCAGCCAAGATCCCACAGGACCCCAAGAGACCCAGTACTTC	CASSQDPTGPQETQYF
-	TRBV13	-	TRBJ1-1	TGTGCCAGCAGCCCCCAAAAAGGCACTGAAGCTTTCTTT	CASSPQKGTEAFF
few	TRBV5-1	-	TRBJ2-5	TGCGCCAGCAGCGTCAGGGGCGAGACCCAGTACTTC	CASSVRGETQYF
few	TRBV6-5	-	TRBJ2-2	TGTGCCAGCAGTTACTCGCCGCGCACCGGGGAGCTGTTTTTT	CASSYSPRTGELFF
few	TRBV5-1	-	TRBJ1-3	TGCGCCAGCAGCCCGTCGGCGGCGGAGGGAAACACCATATATTTT	CASSPSAAEGNTIYF
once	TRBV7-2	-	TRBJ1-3	TGTGCCAGCAGCATTTTCGGTGGAAACACCATATATTTT	CASSIFGGNTIYF
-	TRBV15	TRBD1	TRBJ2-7	TGTGCCACCAGCAATTCCCGGGGGACAGGTTCTTCCTACGAGCAGTACTTC	CATSNSRGTGSSYEQYF
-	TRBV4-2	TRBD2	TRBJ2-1	TGTGCCAGCAGCCCTACTAGCGGCCCCTCCTACAATGAGCAGTTCTTC	CASSPTSGPSYNEQFF
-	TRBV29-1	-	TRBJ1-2	TGCAGCGTTGAAGAGTTTGGCGGGGATGGCTACACCTTC	CSVEEFGGDGYTF
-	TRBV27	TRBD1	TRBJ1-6	TGTGCCAGCAGGGACAGGCCGAGCTCCTATAATTCACCCCTCCACTTT	CASRDRPSSYNSPLHF
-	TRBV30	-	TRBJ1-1	TGTGCCTGGAGTGGGGAGGCTGAAGCTTTCTTT	CAWSGEAEAFF
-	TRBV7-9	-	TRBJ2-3	TGTGCCAGCGGAGCGGGTTACACAGATACGCAGTATTTT	CASGAGYTDTQYF
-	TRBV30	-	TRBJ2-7	TGTGCCTGGAGTCCCAGGGCGCGTGGGGAGCAGTACTTC	CAWSPRARGEQYF
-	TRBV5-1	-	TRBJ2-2	TGCGCCAGCAGCCCGCGGACAGCGGACACCGGGGAGCTGTTTTTT	CASSPRTADTGELFF
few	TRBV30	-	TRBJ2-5	TGTGCCTCGGGCGACAGGCCAGAGACCCAGTACTTC	CASGDRPETQYF
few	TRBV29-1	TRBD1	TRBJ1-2	TGCAGCGTTGAGAATCCGGACAGGGGCGGCTACACCTTC	CSVENPDRGGYTF
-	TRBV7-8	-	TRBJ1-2	TGTGCCAGCAGCTTTGTCCAGGGGTCGGGTGGCTACACCTTC	CASSFVQGSGGYTF
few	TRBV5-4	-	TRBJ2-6	TGTGCCAGCAGCTCGGCAGGCCTTAGTGCTGGGGCCAACGTCCTGACTTTC	CASSSAGLSAGANVLTF
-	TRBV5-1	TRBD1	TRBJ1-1	TGCGCCAGCAGCTCGCTGACAGGGGTGAACACTGAAGCTTTCTTT	CASSSLTGVNTEAFF
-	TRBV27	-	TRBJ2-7	TGTGCCAGCAGTTTACCCCCGGGATGGGGCAGCTCCTACGAGCAGTACTTC	CASSLPPGWGSSYEQYF
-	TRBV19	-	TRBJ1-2	TGTGCCAGTAAACAGTATGCTCTCGACTATGGCTACACCTTC	CASKQYALDYGYTF
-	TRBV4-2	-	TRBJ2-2	TGTGCCGCCACCCGAGAGACCGGGGAGCTGTTTTTT	CAATRETGELFF
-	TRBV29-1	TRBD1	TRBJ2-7	TGCAGCGTTGGTAGGGGGCGAAACGAGCAGTACTTC	CSVGRGRNEQYF
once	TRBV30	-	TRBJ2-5	TGTGCCTGGAGCACAGGACCACAAGAGACCCAGTACTTC	CAWSTGPQETQYF
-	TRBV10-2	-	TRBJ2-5	TGCGCCAGCAGGAAGGGGCCGGGAGAGACCCAGTACTTC	CASRKGPGETQYF
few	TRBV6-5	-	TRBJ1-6	TGTGCCAGCAGTTCGGACATGGGGAATTCACCCCTCCACTTT	CASSSDMGNSPLHF
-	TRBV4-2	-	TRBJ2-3	TGTGCCAGCAGCGCTATGCGCGGGGCGACAGATACGCAGTATTTT	CASSAMRGATDTQYF
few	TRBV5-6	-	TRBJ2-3	TGTGCCAGCAGCCCGCGGCAGCGTGGCACAGATACGCAGTATTTT	CASSPRQRGTDTQYF